Sequencing of this T cell receptor beta chain was carried out in a study of blood T cell repertoires in COVID-19. Produced via immunoSEQ multiplex PCR; TCRdb's table is partial and in-frame only. The sample yields some 100,000 clones, more than 75% seen once. V was clipped by 3 bases and J by 10 bases; unmatched bases: 13. From germline, CDR1 is MGHRA and CDR2 YSYEKL. CDR3 length: 17 residues. The sequenced sample was peripheral blood. The gene calls are TRBV4-1 and TRBJ2-1, with 12 nucleotides matching TRBD1. The TCR sequence derives from a man aged 45-60 years with acute or convalescent COVID-19. For the CDR3, the DNA is TGCGCCAGCAGCCAGTATCCACCGGGACAGGGGGCCCAGGAGCAGTTCTTC. It yields the protein CASSQYPPGQGAQEQFF.